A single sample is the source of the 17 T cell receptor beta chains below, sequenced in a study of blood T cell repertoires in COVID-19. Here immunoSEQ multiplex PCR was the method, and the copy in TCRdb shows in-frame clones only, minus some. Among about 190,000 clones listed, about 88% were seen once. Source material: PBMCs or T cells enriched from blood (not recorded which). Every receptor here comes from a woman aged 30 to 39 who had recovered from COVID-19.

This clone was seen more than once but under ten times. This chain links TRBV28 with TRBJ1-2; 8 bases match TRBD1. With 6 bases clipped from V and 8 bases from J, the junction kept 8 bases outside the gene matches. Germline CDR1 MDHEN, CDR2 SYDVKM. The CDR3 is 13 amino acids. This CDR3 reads CASRPDRVKGYTF. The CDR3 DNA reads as TGTGCCAGCAGACCGGACAGGGTCAAGGGCTACACCTTC.

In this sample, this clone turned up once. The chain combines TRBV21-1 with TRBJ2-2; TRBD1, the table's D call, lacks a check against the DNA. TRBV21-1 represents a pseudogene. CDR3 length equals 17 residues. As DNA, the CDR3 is TGTGCCAGCAGCAACCGGCAGGGGCAAATAAACACCGGGGAGCTGTTTTTT. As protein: CASSNRQGQINTGELFF.

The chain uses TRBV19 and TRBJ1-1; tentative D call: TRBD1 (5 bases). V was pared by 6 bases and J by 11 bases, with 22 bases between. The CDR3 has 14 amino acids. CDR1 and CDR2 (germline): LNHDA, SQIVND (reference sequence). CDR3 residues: CASRLKGRLNMAFF. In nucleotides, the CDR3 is TGTGCCAGTAGACTCAAGGGGCGTCTTAATATGGCTTTCTTT.

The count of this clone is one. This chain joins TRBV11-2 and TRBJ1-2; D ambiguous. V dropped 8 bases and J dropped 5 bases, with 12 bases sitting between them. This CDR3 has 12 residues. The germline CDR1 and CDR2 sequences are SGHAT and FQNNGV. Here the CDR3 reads CASSSLTYGYTF. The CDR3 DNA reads TGTGCCAGCTCCTCCCTGACATATGGCTACACCTTC.

In nucleotides, the CDR3 is TGTGCCAGCAGCGTAGCGACAGGCCAAGAGACCCAGTACTTC. Residues: CASSVATGQETQYF. V gene TRBV9 combines with J gene TRBJ2-5; a possible D gene is TRBD1 (6 bases). Trimming shortened V by 0 bases and J by 1 base, and 7 bases separated the two germline ends. CDR1 SGDLS and CDR2 YYNGEE come from the germline V gene. This CDR3 has 14 residues.

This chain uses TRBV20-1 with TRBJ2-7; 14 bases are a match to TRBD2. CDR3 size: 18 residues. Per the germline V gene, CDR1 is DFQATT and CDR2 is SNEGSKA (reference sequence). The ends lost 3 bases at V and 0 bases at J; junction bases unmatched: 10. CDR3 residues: CSASSGLAGGRSSYEQYF. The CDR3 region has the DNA TGCAGTGCTAGTTCCGGACTAGCGGGAGGCCGAAGCTCCTACGAGCAGTACTTC.

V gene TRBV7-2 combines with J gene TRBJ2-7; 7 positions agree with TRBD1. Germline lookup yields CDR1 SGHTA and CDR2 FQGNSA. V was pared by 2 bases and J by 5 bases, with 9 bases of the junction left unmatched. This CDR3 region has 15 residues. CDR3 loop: CASSLRRTGPNEQYV. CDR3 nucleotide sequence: TGTGCCAGCAGCTTAAGGAGGACAGGCCCAAACGAGCAGTACGTC.

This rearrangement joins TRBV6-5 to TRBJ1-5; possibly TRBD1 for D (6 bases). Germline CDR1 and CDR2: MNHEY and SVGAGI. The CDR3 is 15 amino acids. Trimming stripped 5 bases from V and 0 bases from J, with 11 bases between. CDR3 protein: CASSPTGYSNQPQHF. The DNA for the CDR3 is TGTGCCAGCAGTCCAACAGGGTATAGCAATCAGCCCCAGCATTTT.

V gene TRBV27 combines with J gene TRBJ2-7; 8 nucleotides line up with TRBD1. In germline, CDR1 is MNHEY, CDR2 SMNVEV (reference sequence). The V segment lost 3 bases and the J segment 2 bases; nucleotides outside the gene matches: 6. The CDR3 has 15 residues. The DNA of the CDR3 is TGTGCCAGCAGTTTTCGGCAGGGGGCCCCCTACGAGCAGTACTTC. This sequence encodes CASSFRQGAPYEQYF.

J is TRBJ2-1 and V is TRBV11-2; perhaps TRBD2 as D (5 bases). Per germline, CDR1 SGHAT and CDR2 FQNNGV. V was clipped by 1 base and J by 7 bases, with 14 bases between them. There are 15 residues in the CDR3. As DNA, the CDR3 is TGTGCCAGCAGCTTAGTAGGGAGCCCCTGGAATGAGCAGTTCTTC. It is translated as CASSLVGSPWNEQFF. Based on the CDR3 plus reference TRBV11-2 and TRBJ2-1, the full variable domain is EAGVAQSPRYKIIEKRQSVAFWCNPISGHATLYWYQQILGQGPKLLIQFQNNGVVDDSQLPKDRFSAERLKGVDSTLKIQPAKLEDSAVYLCASSLVGSPWNEQFFGPGTRLTVL.

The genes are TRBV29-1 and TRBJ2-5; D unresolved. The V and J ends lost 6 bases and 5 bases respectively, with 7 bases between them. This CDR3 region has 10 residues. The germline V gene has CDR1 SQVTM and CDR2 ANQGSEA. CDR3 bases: TGCAGCGTGCGTCGGGAGACCCAGTACTTC. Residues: CSVRRETQYF.

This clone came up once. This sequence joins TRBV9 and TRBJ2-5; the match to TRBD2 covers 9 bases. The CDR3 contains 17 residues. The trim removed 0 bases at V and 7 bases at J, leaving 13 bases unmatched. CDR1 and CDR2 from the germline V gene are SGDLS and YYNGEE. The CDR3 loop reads CASSVDFGLAGITTQYF. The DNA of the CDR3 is TGTGCCAGCAGCGTAGACTTCGGGCTAGCGGGGATAACGACCCAGTACTTC.

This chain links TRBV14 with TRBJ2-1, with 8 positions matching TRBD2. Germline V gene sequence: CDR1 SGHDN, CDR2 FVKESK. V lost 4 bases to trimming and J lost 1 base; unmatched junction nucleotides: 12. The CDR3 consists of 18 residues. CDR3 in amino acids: CASSRGLLAGGSYNEQFF. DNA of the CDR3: TGTGCCAGCAGCCGGGGTCTCCTAGCGGGCGGATCCTACAATGAGCAGTTCTTC. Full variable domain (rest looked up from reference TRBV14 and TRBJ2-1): EAGVTQFPSHSVIEKGQTVTLRCDPISGHDNLYWYRRVMGKEIKFLLHFVKESKQDESGMPNNRFLAERTGGTYSTLKVQPAELEDSGVYFCASSRGLLAGGSYNEQFFGPGTRLTVL.

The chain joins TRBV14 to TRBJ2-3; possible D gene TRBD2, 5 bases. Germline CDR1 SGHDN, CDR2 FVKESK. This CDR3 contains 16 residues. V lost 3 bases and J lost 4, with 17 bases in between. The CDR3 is CASSHLAGRQPDTQYF. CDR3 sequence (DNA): TGTGCCAGCAGCCATCTGGCGGGCCGGCAGCCAGATACGCAGTATTTT.

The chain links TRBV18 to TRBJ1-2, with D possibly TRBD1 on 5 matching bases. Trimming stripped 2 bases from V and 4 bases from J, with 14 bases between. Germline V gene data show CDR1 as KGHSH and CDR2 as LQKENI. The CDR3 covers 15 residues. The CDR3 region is CASSPGRTGSYGYTF. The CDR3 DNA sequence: TGTGCCAGCTCACCAGGTAGAACAGGCTCCTATGGCTACACCTTC.

The CDR3 here is CSVEPTGQGIEGYTF. Here the CDR3 DNA reads TGCAGCGTTGAACCCACGGGACAGGGGATAGAGGGCTACACCTTC. The chain recombines TRBV29-1 with TRBJ1-2, with 10 nucleotides matching TRBD1. The germline CDR1 and CDR2 sequences are SQVTM and ANQGSEA. This CDR3 has 15 amino acids. The junction had 11 bases not matched to a gene; V was cut back by 2 bases and J by 8 bases.

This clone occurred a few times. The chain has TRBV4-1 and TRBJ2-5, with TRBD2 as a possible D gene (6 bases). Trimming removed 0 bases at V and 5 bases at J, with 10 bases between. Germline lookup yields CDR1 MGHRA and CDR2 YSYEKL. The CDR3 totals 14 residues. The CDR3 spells CASSQEWAGETQYF. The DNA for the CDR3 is TGCGCCAGCAGCCAAGAATGGGCGGGGGAGACCCAGTACTTC.